A selection of T cell receptor beta chains follows, all from one sample in a study of OX40 agonist ivuxolimab in advanced cancers. Clones were read by immunoSEQ multiplex PCR, and TCRdb kept only the in-frame ones, dropping some. The sample lists around 40,000 clones, roughly 80% seen once, with about 4% in the top ten. Sequencing was performed on CD4+ or CD8+ T cells sorted from blood, taken in a trial of the OX40 agonist ivuxolimab. Receptors originate from an adult with an advanced solid tumor such as melanoma, head and neck, liver or kidney cancer. Both conserved end residues are part of each CDR3. A D gene is named only where the DNA matches it firmly. Some rows mark clone size as missing; the rest say once, few, many or name a class of expanded clone.

TRBV28	-	-	TRBJ1-2	14	CASSPWGRAYGYTF	TGTGCCAGCAGCCCTTGGGGGAGGGCCTATGGCTACACCTTC
TRBV7-2	TRBD1	few	TRBJ1-6	16	CASSLDQGGLFGSLHF	TGTGCCAGCAGCTTAGATCAGGGGGGCTTATTTGGCTCCCTCCACTTT
TRBV4-3	TRBD1	-	TRBJ2-7	16	CASSQNGGQGLSEQYF	TGCGCCAGCAGCCAAAACGGGGGACAGGGCCTCAGCGAGCAGTACTTC
TRBV18	-	once	TRBJ1-3	17	CASSPQGSTRRGNTIYF	TGTGCCAGCTCACCGCAGGGCTCAACGAGGCGAGGAAACACCATATATTTT
TRBV5-6	TRBD2	once	TRBJ2-7	14	CASSLVSGVSEQYF	TGTGCCAGCAGCTTAGTTAGCGGGGTCTCCGAGCAGTACTTC
TRBV29-1	TRBD1	-	TRBJ2-7	14	CSVEGQGGSYEQYF	TGCAGCGTTGAAGGACAGGGTGGGTCCTACGAGCAGTACTTC
TRBV28	TRBD1	few	TRBJ2-1	15	CASSSPGQGRNEQFF	TGTGCCAGCAGTTCCCCGGGACAGGGTCGCAATGAGCAGTTCTTC
TRBV20-1	-	-	TRBJ2-5	11	CSANTLETQYF	TGCAGTGCTAACACTTTAGAGACCCAGTACTTC
TRBV11-2	TRBD2	-	TRBJ2-5	15	CASSEGLAEQETQYF	TGTGCCAGCAGCGAGGGACTAGCGGAACAAGAGACCCAGTACTTC
TRBV7-3	-	once	TRBJ1-1	14	CASSRAPGETEAFF	TGTGCCAGCAGCCGGGCGCCGGGGGAAACTGAAGCTTTCTTT
TRBV14	-	-	TRBJ1-2	16	CASSQDLGTSNYGYTF	TGTGCCAGCAGCCAAGATCTCGGGACATCCAACTATGGCTACACCTTC
TRBV9	-	-	TRBJ1-3	14	CASSSQGTGNTIYF	TGTGCCAGCAGCTCCCAGGGGACCGGAAACACCATATATTTT
TRBV4-3	TRBD1	-	TRBJ1-4	16	CASSQLGQGSWGKLFF	TGCGCCAGCAGCCAATTGGGACAGGGCTCCTGGGGAAAACTGTTTTTT
TRBV5-4	-	-	TRBJ2-5	13	CASSLGLAETQYF	TGTGCCAGCAGCTTGGGGCTAGCAGAGACCCAGTACTTC
TRBV5-1	TRBD1	-	TRBJ1-4	15	CASDWGTGNNEKLFF	TGCGCCAGCGACTGGGGGACAGGGAATAATGAAAAACTGTTTTTT
TRBV5-1	TRBD2	-	TRBJ2-2	15	CASSPGGLAPGELFF	TGCGCCAGCAGCCCAGGCGGACTAGCCCCCGGGGAGCTGTTTTTT
TRBV29-1	-	-	TRBJ2-1	13	CSVDCQGTNEQFF	TGCAGCGTTGACTGTCAAGGGACCAATGAGCAGTTCTTC
TRBV29-1	-	-	TRBJ1-1	11	CSVVPVRHAFF	TGCAGCGTCGTCCCGGTGCGGCACGCTTTCTTT
TRBV7-2	TRBD1	-	TRBJ2-7	15	CASSPRQGVSYEQYF	TGTGCCAGCAGCCCGAGACAGGGGGTGTCCTACGAGCAGTACTTC
TRBV7-2	TRBD2	-	TRBJ2-3	18	CASSLLLAGGPPTDTQYF	TGTGCCAGCAGCTTATTACTAGCGGGGGGGCCCCCGACAGATACGCAGTATTTT
TRBV5-1	-	-	TRBJ1-1	16	CASSLGWVSMNTEAFF	TGCGCCAGCAGCTTGGGTTGGGTCTCCATGAACACTGAAGCTTTCTTT
TRBV15	-	-	TRBJ1-4	15	CATSRDPIPNEKLFF	TGTGCCACCAGCAGAGATCCTATCCCTAATGAAAAACTGTTTTTT
TRBV6-5	-	-	TRBJ1-5	15	CASRGFVGSNQPQHF	TGTGCCAGCAGAGGGTTCGTGGGGAGCAATCAGCCCCAGCATTTT
TRBV19	TRBD2	-	TRBJ2-4	13	CASSTSGREIQYF	TGTGCCAGTAGTACTAGCGGGAGAGAGATTCAGTACTTC
TRBV10-1	-	once	TRBJ2-2	16	CASSEGSAENTGELFF	TGCGCCAGCAGTGAAGGATCGGCTGAGAACACCGGGGAGCTGTTTTTT
TRBV19	TRBD2	-	TRBJ2-3	17	CASSILSTSGSSRAQYF	TGTGCCAGTAGTATTTTGTCGACTAGCGGGTCGTCCCGAGCGCAGTATTTT